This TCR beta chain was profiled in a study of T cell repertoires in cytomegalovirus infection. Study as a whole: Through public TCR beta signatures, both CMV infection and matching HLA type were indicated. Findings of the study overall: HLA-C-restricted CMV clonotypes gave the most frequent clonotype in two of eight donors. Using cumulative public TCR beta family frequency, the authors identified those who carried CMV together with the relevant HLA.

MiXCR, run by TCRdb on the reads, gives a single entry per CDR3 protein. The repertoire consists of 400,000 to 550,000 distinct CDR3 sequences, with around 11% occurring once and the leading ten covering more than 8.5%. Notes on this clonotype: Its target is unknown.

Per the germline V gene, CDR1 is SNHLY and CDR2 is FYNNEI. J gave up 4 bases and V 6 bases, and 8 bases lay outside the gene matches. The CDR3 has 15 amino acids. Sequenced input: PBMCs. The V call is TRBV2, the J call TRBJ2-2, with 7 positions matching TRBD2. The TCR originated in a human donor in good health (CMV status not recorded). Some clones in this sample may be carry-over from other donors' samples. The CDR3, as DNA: TGTGCCAGCAGCCCCCTGGGAGGGTCCACCGGGGAGCTGTTTTTT. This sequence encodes CASSPLGGSTGELFF.